The 18 T cell receptor beta chains below were found in one sample sequenced in a study of blood T cell repertoires in COVID-19. The repertoire was sequenced with immunoSEQ multiplex PCR; TCRdb's copy has only in-frame clones and lacks some. The sample contains fewer than 250,000 clones, around 81% of which appear only once. Sequencing input: peripheral blood. The receptors were gathered from a woman aged 60-70 years with active or convalescent COVID-19.

This chain uses TRBV11-2 with TRBJ1-1; possibly TRBD1 for D (6 bases). The length of the CDR3 is 14 residues. The V gene's germline CDR1 is SGHAT and CDR2 FQNNGV. The V end was cut by 5 bases, the J end by 7 bases, with 17 bases between. The CDR3 DNA reads TGTGCCAGCAGCAAGCGGGGGGGGCGCGATGAAGCTTTCTTT. Translated: CASSKRGGRDEAFF.

The chain couples TRBV24-1 to TRBJ1-1; 8 nucleotides align to TRBD1. This CDR3 region has 13 residues. Germline V gives CDR1 KGHDR, CDR2 SFDVKD. V was pared by 4 bases and J by 7 bases, with 4 bases of the junction left unmatched. This chain's CDR3 is CATSEGQGYEAFF. DNA for the CDR3: TGTGCCACCAGTGAAGGACAGGGATATGAAGCTTTCTTT.

The chain is built from TRBV19 and TRBJ1-1; no clear D. Germline CDR1 and CDR2: LNHDA and SQIVND (reference sequence). Trimming left V 4 bases short and J 5 bases short, with 8 bases between. The CDR3 length is 12 residues. The CDR3 region has the DNA TGTGCCAGTAGTACCTTGCGGACTGAAGCTTTCTTT. It codes for CASSTLRTEAFF.

The chain links TRBV20-1 to TRBJ1-3; D may be TRBD1 (5 bases). Looked up from germline, CDR1 is DFQATT and CDR2 is SNEGSKA (reference sequence). The length of the CDR3 is 14 residues. V lost 3 bases and J 6 bases, leaving 15 bases between the germline ends. CDR3 loop: CSASQPRGVNTIYF. In nucleotides, the CDR3 is TGCAGTGCTAGTCAGCCGCGGGGGGTAAACACCATATATTTT.

A few counts support this clone. In DNA, the CDR3 is TGTGCCAGCAGCTTAGCTGCGGGTTACTATGGCTACACCTTC. Protein product: CASSLAAGYYGYTF. The chain links TRBV7-2 to TRBJ1-2, with no clear D. Trimming took 0 bases from V and 3 from J, leaving 8 bases between them. The CDR3 spans 14 residues. Germline V CDR1 and CDR2: SGHTA, FQGNSA.

The V gene is TRBV28, the J gene TRBJ1-4; possibly TRBD1 for D (5 bases). The V end was cut by 5 bases, the J end by 0 bases, with 7 bases between. Germline assignment: CDR1 MDHEN and CDR2 SYDVKM. The length of the CDR3 is 14 residues. The CDR3 region has the DNA TGTGCCAGCAGTCGACAGTCAACTAATGAAAAACTGTTTTTT. Residues: CASSRQSTNEKLFF.

The chain is built from TRBV28 and TRBJ2-7, with D possibly being TRBD1 (6 bases). V lost 5 bases, J lost 2 bases, and 13 bases lay in between. CDR3 length: 14 amino acids. Germline CDR1 MDHEN, CDR2 SYDVKM. This CDR3 reads CASSTHAGAYEQYV. The CDR3, as DNA: TGTGCCAGCAGTACCCATGCAGGGGCCTACGAGCAGTACGTC.

The chain uses TRBV9 and TRBJ2-2; tentatively, D is TRBD2 (6 bases). V lost 3 bases, J lost 0 bases, and 6 bases lay in between. Germline lookup yields CDR1 SGDLS and CDR2 YYNGEE. The CDR3 is 14 amino acids. The CDR3 sequence: CASSERANTGELFF. The DNA of the CDR3 is TGTGCCAGCAGCGAGCGGGCGAACACCGGGGAGCTGTTTTTT.

The rearrangement links TRBV28 to TRBJ2-3, with D perhaps matching TRBD2 (5 bases). The germline gives CDR1 MDHEN, CDR2 SYDVKM. V gave up 4 bases and J gave up 0 bases, with 11 bases separating them. The CDR3 runs 15 residues. The CDR3 DNA reads TGTGCCAGCAGTTGGACTTATCCTAGCACAGATACGCAGTATTTT. Its protein product is CASSWTYPSTDTQYF.

In its sample, this clone was seen a few times. This chain links TRBV6-6 with TRBJ1-3; 9 positions match TRBD1. Trimming cost V 5 bases and J 4 bases; bases outside gene matches: 6. The CDR3 consists of 15 residues. CDR1 MNHNY and CDR2 SVGAGI come from the germline V gene (reference sequence). The CDR3 DNA follows: TGTGCCAGCAGTAACCCCGACAGGGGGGGAAACACCATATATTTT. Translation: CASSNPDRGGNTIYF.

As concerns this clone: A junction end diverges from the germline sequence, so it may reflect a read error. The chain couples TRBV3-1 (or the pseudogene TRBV3-2) to TRBJ1-2; D perhaps matches TRBD1 (6 bases). The CDR3 extends over 13 amino acids. Germline-derived CDR1 and CDR2 are LGHDT and YNNKEL (reference sequence). The CDR3 reads CASSHIGQGKWFF. As DNA, the CDR3 is TGTGCCAGCAGCCATATAGGGCAGGGGAAATGGTTCTTC.

This clone was counted only a few times. This chain joins TRBV27 and TRBJ2-2; possibly TRBD2 for D (6 bases). Germline loops: CDR1 MNHEY, CDR2 SMNVEV (reference sequence). The V end lost 2 bases, the J end lost 4 bases, and 11 bases lay between the germline ends. The CDR3 covers 15 residues. CDR3 loop: CASSLGRGFTGELFF. As DNA, the CDR3 is TGTGCCAGCAGTTTAGGCCGGGGGTTCACCGGGGAGCTGTTTTTT.

The CDR3 sequence is CASSLGLAGSSYEQYV. The CDR3 nucleotides read TGCGCCAGCAGCTTGGGACTAGCGGGGAGCTCCTACGAGCAGTACGTC. V usage is TRBV5-1 and J usage is TRBJ2-7, with TRBD2 matching 11 bases. Losses at the gene ends were 0 bases for V and 0 bases for J; bases not matched to a gene: 2. The germline V gene has CDR1 SGHRS and CDR2 YFSETQ. This CDR3 has 16 amino acids.

The rearrangement links TRBV3-1 (or the pseudogene TRBV3-2) to TRBJ2-2; D is undetermined. This CDR3 contains 13 residues. The germline CDR1 and CDR2 sequences are LGHDT and YNNKEL (reference sequence). V was shortened by 6 bases and J by 7 bases, with 12 bases between the two germline ends. CDR3 protein: CASSLTRVGELFF. The CDR3 nucleotides are TGTGCCAGCAGTCTTACCCGGGTCGGGGAGCTGTTTTTT.

The V and J genes are TRBV18 and TRBJ1-5; the D gene is possibly TRBD1 (5 bases). Trimming took 2 bases from V and 4 from J, leaving 12 bases between them. The length of the CDR3 is 15 residues. The germline V gene encodes CDR1 KGHSH and CDR2 LQKENI. As DNA, the CDR3 is TGTGCCAGCTCACCAGGGCAGGGAGGGAATCAGCCCCAGCATTTT. As protein: CASSPGQGGNQPQHF.

The chain couples TRBV10-1 to TRBJ2-1; 10 bases are a match to TRBD2. The CDR3 is 16 residues long. Looked up from germline, CDR1 is WNHNN and CDR2 is SYGVQD (reference sequence). V was clipped by 10 bases and J by 1 base; unmatched bases: 10. Written as DNA, the CDR3 is TGCGCCACCGCCCGGGAGCGGGGGGGTTCCTACAATGAGCAGTTCTTC. It encodes CATARERGGSYNEQFF.

The chain carries TRBV19 and TRBJ2-7; 7 bases map to TRBD1. Per the germline V gene, CDR1 is LNHDA and CDR2 is SQIVND (reference sequence). CDR3 length: 14 amino acids. V was clipped by 4 bases and J by 3 bases; unmatched bases: 6. DNA for the CDR3: TGTGCCAGTAGTAACAGGGGTAAAAACTACGAGCAGTACTTC. It is translated as CASSNRGKNYEQYF.

The chain carries TRBV11-2 and TRBJ2-3; TRBD2 matches 9 bases. The CDR3 totals 16 residues. The germline V gene has CDR1 SGHAT and CDR2 FQNNGV. Trimming removed 1 base from V and 2 bases from J; junction bases left unmatched: 4. The DNA of the CDR3 is TGTGCCAGCAGCTTAGGCGCTAGCGGGGACACAGATACGCAGTATTTT. It translates to CASSLGASGDTDTQYF.